This T cell receptor beta chain derives from a study of beta chain features in type 1 diabetes. Overall study context: Sorted cells from all samples, numbering over 85,000,000, were examined. Study results and caveats: Among type 1 diabetes patients, VDJ junctions had fewer insertions and more deletions. For Type 1 diabetes patients, all four CD4+ subsets carried TCRB CDR3s that were moderately but significantly shorter.

Using CD45RO/CCR7/CD25/CD127/CD95/CD27, CD4+ naive, central memory, regulatory and stem cell-like memory cells were sorted. Germline V gives CDR1 MGHRA, CDR2 YSYEKL. The CDR3 is 16 amino acids. The ends lost 2 bases at V and 5 bases at J; junction bases unmatched: 8. Expressed TCRB transcripts got sequenced, as all isolated RNA was reverse transcribed. Millions of reads was the average for naive, central memory and regulatory T cell samples. TCRdb keeps only in-frame clones here, not all; method: immunoSEQ multiplex PCR. Counted here are hundreds of thousands of clones, about an eighth occurring once; the ten biggest clones make up about 0.02%. This clone occurred a few times. What it binds is unknown.

The chain couples TRBV4-1 to TRBJ2-5, with 10 bases matching TRBD1. The sample comprised naive CD4+ T cells from blood. This receptor was taken from a man aged 18 to 29 with type 1 diabetes. This chain's CDR3 is CASSQTGQGTSETQYF. The CDR3 DNA reads as TGCGCCAGCAGCCAAACGGGACAGGGGACGTCGGAGACCCAGTACTTC.